This T cell receptor (beta chain) was sequenced in a study of blood T cell repertoires in COVID-19. The wider study: COVID-19 samples collected from the United States, Italy and Spain covered acute and convalescent phases. Sample material is recorded as cDNA or gDNA derived from T cells, B-cell-depleted T cells, or PBMCs.

The protocol was immunoSEQ multiplex PCR, while the TCRdb copy is restricted to in-frame clones and leaves out a portion. The table shows about 120,000 clones, with less than 85% occurring only once. V lost 5 bases and J 6 bases, leaving 19 bases between the germline ends. Germline CDR1 is SEHNR and CDR2 is FQNEAQ (reference sequence). The CDR3 loop spans 16 amino acids. The receptor comes from a man under 40 with acute or convalescent COVID-19. This chain uses TRBV7-9 with TRBJ1-4, with no clear D. Sequencing was done on a sample of peripheral blood. The CDR3 nucleotides are TGTGCCAGCAGCCTGGGTTATGAGGGCCGGGATGAAAAACTGTTTTTT. Amino acid sequence: CASSLGYEGRDEKLFF.